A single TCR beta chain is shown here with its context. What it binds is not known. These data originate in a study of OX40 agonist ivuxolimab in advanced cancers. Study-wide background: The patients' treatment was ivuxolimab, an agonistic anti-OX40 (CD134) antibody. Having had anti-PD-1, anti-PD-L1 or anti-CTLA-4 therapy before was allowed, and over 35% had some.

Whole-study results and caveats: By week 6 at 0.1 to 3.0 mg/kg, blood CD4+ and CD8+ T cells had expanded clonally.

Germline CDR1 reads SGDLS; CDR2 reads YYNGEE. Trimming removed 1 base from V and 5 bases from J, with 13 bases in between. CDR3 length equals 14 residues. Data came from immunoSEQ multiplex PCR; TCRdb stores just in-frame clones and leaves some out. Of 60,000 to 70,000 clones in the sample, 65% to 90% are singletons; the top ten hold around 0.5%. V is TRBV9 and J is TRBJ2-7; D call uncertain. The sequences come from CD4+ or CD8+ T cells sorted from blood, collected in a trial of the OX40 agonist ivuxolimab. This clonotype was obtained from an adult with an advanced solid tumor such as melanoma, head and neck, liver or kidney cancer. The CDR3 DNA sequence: TGTGCCAGCAGCGTAAACCCTATGGCGGACGAGCAGTACTTC. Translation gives CASSVNPMADEQYF.